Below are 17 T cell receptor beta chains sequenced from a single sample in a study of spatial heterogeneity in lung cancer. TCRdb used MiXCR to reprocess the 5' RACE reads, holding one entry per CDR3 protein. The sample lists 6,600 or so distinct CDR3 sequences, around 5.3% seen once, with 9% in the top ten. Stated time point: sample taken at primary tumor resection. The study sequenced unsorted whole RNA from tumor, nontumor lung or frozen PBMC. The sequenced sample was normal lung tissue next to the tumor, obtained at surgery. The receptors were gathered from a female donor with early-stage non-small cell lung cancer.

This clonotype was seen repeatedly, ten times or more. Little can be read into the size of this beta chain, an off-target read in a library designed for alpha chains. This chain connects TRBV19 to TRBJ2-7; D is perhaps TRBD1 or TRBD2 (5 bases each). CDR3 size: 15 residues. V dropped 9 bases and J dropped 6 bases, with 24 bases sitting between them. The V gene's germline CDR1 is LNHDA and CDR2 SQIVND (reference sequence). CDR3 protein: CASANRDLGPSEQYF. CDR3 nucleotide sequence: TGTGCCAGCGCAAACCGGGACCTAGGCCCCTCCGAGCAGTACTTC.

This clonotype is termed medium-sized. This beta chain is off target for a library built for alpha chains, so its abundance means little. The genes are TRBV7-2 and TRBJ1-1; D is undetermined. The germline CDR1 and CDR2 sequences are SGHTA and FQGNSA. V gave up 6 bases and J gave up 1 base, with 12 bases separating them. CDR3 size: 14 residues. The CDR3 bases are TGTGCCAGCAGGATCCAGGTAGAGAACACTGAAGCTTTCTTT. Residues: CASRIQVENTEAFF.

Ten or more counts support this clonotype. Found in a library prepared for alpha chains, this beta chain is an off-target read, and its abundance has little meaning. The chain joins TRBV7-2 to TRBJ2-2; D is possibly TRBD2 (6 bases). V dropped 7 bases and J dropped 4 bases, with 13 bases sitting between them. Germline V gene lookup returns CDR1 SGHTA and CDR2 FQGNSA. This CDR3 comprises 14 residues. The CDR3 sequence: CASTLGGSTGELFF. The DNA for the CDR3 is TGTGCCAGCACCTTGGGGGGTAGCACCGGGGAGCTGTTTTTT.

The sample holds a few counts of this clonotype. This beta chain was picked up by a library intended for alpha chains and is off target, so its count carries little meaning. DNA for the CDR3: TGCAGCGCCTATGGTAGCGGGAGCCGCTACAATGAGCAGTTCTTC. It specifies CSAYGSGSRYNEQFF. The genes are TRBV29-1 and TRBJ2-1; TRBD2 matches 9 bases. CDR1 is SQVTM, CDR2 ANQGSEA, per germline. This CDR3 has 15 residues. J lost 3 bases, V lost 7 bases, and 10 bases had no gene match.

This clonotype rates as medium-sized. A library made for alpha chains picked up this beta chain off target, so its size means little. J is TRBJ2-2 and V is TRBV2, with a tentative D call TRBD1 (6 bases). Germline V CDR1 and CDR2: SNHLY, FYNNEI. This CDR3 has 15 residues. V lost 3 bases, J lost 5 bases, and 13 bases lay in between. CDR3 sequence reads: CASSESPTGTGELFF. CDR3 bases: TGTGCCAGCAGTGAGTCTCCGACAGGTACCGGGGAGCTGTTTTTT.

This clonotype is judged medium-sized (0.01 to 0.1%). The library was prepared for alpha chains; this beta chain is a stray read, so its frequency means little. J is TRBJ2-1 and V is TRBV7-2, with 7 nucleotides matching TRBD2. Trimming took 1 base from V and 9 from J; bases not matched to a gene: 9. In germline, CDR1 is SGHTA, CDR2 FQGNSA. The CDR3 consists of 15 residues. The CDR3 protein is CASSLVAGALSEQFF. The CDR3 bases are TGTGCCAGCAGCTTAGTGGCGGGAGCCCTATCTGAGCAGTTCTTC. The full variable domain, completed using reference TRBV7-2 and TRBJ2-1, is GAGVSQSPSNKVTEKGKDVELRCDPISGHTALYWYRQSLGQGLEFLIYFQGNSAPDKSGLPSDRFSAERTGGSVSTLTIQRTQQEDSAVYLCASSLVAGALSEQFFGPGTRLTVL.

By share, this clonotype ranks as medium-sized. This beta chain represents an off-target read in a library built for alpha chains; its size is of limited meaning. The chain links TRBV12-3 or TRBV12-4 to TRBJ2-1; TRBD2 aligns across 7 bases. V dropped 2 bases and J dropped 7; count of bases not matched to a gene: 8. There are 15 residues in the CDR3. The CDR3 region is CASSLYGGSDNEQFF. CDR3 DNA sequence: TGTGCCAGCAGTTTATACGGCGGGAGTGATAATGAGCAGTTCTTC.

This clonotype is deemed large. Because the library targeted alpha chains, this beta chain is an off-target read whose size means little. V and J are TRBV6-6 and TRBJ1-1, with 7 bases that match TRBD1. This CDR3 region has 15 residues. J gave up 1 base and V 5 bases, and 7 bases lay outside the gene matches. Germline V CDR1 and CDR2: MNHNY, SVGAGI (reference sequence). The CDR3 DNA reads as TGTGCCAGCAGTCTAACCGGGACAGCGAACACTGAAGCTTTCTTT. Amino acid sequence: CASSLTGTANTEAFF.

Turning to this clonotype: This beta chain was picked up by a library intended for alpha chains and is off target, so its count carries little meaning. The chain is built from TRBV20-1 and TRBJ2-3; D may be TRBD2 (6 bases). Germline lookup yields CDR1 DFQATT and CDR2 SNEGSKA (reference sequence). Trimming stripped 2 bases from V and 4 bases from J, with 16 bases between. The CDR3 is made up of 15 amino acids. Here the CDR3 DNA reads TGCAGTGCTAGAAGGGCGGGAACCCCCCCAGATACGCAGTATTTT. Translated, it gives CSARRAGTPPDTQYF.

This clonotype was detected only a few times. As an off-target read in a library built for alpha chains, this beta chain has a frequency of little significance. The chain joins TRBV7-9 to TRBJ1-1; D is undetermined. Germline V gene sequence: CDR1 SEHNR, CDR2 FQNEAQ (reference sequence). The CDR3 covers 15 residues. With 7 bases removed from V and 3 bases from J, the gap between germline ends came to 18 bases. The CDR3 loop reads CASNPRATIDTEAFF. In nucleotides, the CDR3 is TGTGCCAGCAACCCCCGGGCCACGATCGACACTGAAGCTTTCTTT.

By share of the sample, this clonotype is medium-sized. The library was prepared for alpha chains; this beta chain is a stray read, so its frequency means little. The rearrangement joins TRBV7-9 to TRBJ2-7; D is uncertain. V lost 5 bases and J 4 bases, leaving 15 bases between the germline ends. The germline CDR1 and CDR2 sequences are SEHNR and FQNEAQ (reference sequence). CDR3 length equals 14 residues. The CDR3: CASSPSGGIYEQYF. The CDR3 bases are TGTGCCAGCAGCCCCAGTGGCGGAATTTACGAGCAGTACTTC.

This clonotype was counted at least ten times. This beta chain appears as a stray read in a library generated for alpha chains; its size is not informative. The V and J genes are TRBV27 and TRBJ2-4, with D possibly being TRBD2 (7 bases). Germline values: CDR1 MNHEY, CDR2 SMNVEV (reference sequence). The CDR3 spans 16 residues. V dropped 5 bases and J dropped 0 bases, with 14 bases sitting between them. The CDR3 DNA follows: TGTGCCAGCAGTAGGGGGAGGGAGGTAGCCAAAAACATTCAGTACTTC. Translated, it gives CASSRGREVAKNIQYF.

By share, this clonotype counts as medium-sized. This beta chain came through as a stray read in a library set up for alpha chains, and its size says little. As DNA, the CDR3 is TGTGCCAGCAGCTCCCCGGGCAGGACAGTACTCTGGGAGCAGTACTTC. It specifies CASSSPGRTVLWEQYF. The V gene is TRBV11-2, the J gene TRBJ2-7, with a tentative D call TRBD1 (6 bases). CDR1 SGHAT and CDR2 FQNNGV come from the germline V gene. V was cut by 4 bases and J by 7 bases, with 23 bases left in between. This CDR3 contains 16 residues.

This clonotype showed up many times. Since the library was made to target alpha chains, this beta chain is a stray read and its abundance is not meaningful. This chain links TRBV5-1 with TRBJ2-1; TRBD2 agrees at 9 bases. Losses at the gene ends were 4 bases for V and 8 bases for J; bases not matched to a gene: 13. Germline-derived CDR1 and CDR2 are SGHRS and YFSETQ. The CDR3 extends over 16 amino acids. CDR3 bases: TGCGCCAGCAGCCGGGAGGCTAGCGGGAAAGGTGATGAGCAGTTCTTC. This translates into CASSREASGKGDEQFF. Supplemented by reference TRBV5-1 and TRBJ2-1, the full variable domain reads KAGVTQTPRYLIKTRGQQVTLSCSPISGHRSVSWYQQTPGQGLQFLFEYFSETQRNKGNFPGRFSGRQFSNSRSEMNVSTLELGDSALYLCASSREASGKGDEQFFGPGTRLTVL.

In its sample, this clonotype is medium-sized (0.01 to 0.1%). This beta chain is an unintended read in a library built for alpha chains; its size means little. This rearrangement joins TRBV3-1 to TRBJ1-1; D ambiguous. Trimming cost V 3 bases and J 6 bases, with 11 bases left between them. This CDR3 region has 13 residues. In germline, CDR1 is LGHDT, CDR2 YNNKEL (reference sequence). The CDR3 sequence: CASSHYLWAEAFF. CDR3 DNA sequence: TGTGCCAGCAGCCATTATCTGTGGGCTGAAGCTTTCTTT.

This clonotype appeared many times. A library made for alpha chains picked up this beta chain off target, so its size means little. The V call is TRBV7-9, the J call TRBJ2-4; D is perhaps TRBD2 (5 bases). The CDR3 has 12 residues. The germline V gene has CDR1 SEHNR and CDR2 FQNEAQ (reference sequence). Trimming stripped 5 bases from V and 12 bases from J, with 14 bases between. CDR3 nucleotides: TGTGCCAGCAGCCCCCAGGCCGCGGGTCAGTACTTC. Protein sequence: CASSPQAAGQYF.

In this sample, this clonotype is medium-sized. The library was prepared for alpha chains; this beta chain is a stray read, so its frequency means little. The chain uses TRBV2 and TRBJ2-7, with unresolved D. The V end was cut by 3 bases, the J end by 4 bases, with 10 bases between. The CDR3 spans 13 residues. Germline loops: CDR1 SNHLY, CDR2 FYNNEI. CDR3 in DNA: TGTGCCAGCAGTGACTACAAGGCGTACGAGCAGTACTTC. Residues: CASSDYKAYEQYF. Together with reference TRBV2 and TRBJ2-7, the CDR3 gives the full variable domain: EPEVTQTPSHQVTQMGQEVILRCVPISNHLYFYWYRQILGQKVEFLVSFYNNEISEKSEIFDDQFSVERPDGSNFTLKIRSTKLEDSAMYFCASSDYKAYEQYFGPGTRLTVT.